This T cell receptor beta chain originates from a study of neurological immune-mediated disorders. Synthesis of cDNA was performed by 5'RACE using 10-nucleotide random UMIs. One entry per CDR3 protein, called by TCRdb with MiXCR from the 5' RACE reads. The data contain nearly 30,000 distinct CDR3 sequences, about an eighth of them singletons. The CDR3 covers 13 residues. From germline, CDR1 is MNHEY and CDR2 SVGAGI. The junction had 6 bases not matched to a gene; V was cut back by 6 bases and J by 5 bases. The sample holds many counts of this clonotype. This sequence originates from a woman aged 55-70 years in good health. Sequenced: PBMCs. The chain recombines TRBV6-5 with TRBJ2-7; 8 nucleotides align to TRBD1. CDR3 sequence reads: CASRGRGRNEQYF. CDR3 in DNA: TGTGCCAGCAGGGGCAGGGGGCGAAACGAGCAGTACTTC.